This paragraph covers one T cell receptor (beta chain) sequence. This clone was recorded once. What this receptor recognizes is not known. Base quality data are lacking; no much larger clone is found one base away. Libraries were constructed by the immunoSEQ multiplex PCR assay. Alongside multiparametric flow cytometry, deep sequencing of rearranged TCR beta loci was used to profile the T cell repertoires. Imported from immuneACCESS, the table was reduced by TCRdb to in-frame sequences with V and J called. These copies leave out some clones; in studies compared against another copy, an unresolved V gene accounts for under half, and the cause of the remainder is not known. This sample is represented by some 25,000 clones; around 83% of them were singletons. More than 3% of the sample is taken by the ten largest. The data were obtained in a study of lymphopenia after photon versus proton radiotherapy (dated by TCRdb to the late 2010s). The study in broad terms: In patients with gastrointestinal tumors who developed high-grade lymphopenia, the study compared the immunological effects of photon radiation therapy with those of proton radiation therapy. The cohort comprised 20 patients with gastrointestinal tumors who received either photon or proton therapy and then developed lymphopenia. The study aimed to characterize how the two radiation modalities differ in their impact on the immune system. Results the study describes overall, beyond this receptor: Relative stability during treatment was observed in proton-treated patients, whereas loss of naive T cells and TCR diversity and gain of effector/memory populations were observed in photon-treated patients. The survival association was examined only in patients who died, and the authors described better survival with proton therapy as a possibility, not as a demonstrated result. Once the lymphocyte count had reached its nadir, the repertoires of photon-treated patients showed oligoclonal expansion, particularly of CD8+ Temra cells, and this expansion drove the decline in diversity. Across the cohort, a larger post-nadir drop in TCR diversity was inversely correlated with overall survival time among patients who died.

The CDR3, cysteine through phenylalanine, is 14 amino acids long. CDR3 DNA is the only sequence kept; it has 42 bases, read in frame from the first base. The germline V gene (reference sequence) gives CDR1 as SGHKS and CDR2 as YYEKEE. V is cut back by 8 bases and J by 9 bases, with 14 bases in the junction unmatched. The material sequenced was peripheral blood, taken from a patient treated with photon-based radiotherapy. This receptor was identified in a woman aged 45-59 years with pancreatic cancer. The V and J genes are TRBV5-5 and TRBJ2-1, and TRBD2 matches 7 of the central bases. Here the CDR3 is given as CASQVGEGEVEQFF. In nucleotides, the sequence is TGTGCCAGTCAGGTCGGGGAGGGCGAAGTTGAGCAGTTCTTC. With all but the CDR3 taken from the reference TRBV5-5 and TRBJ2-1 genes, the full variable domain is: DAGVTQSPTHLIKTRGQQVTLRCSPISGHKSVSWYQQVLGQGPQFIFQYYEKEERGRGNFPDRFSARQFPNYSSELNVNALLLGDSALYLCASQVGEGEVEQFFGPGTRLTVL.